This T cell receptor (beta chain) was retrieved from a study of T cells in Graves' hyperthyroidism and ophthalmopathy. Study details: Peripheral blood was obtained at initial diagnosis, preceding any treatment. General observations from the study: Prediction of ophthalmopathy progression came a median around 6.1 months pre-onset.

Trimming took off 3 bases at V and 5 bases at J, with 10 bases between the two ends. The CDR3 is 13 residues long. This clonotype was recorded many times. Antigen: not known. RNA transcripts were the template for amplifying TCR beta CDR3 regions. First-round RT-PCR with HTBI primers amplified the TCR CDR3 region. TCRdb reprocessed the multiplex PCR reads with MiXCR, giving one entry per CDR3 protein. The sample has about 270,000 distinct CDR3 sequences; about 20% are singletons. Clinical symptoms, serum thyroxine and TRAb, thyroid ultrasound and orbital computed tomography were used for the diagnoses. J is TRBJ1-2 and V is TRBV12-3 or TRBV12-4; the D is unclear. What was sequenced was blood. This clonotype originated in a man aged 30 to 45 with Graves' ophthalmopathy. DNA for the CDR3: TGTGCCAGCAGTTTTAGGTCCGGTTATGGCTACACCTTC. Encoded protein: CASSFRSGYGYTF.